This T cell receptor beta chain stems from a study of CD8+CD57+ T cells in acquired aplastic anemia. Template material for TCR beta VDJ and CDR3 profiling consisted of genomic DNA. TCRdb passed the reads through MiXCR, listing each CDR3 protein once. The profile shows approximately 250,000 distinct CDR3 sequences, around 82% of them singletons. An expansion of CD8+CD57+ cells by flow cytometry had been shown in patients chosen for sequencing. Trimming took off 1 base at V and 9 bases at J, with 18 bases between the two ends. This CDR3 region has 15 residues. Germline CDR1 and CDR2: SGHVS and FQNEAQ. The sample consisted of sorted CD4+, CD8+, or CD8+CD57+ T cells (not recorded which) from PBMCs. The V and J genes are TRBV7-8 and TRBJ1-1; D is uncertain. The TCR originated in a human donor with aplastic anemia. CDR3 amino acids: CASSLDRTLDEQAFF. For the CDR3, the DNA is TGTGCCAGCAGCTTAGATCGGACGTTGGACGAGCAAGCTTTCTTT.